These 23 T cell receptor beta chains share one sample of origin, sequenced in a study of human T cells and chemical hapten exposure. The library labeled individual cDNA molecules by adding unique molecular identifiers to them. Via MiXCR, TCRdb re-called the reads, giving one row per CDR3 protein. Among around 120,000 distinct CDR3 sequences listed, about 7.7% were seen once. Total RNA was extracted from unfractionated whole blood. Material: whole blood. The source is a human donor in good health. Some clones in this sample may be carry-over from other donors' samples.

This clonotype was counted ten times or more. The rearrangement uses TRBV24-1 and TRBJ2-3; D remains ambiguous. CDR3 length: 12 amino acids. Germline V lookup: CDR1 KGHDR, CDR2 SFDVKD. V lost 5 bases, J lost 6 bases, and 8 bases lay in between. The CDR3 DNA is TGTGCCACCAGTGGTCTAGGGGATACGCAGTATTTT. Its translation is CATSGLGDTQYF.

The chain combines TRBV6-5 with TRBJ2-7; possible D gene TRBD2, 5 bases. V gave up 6 bases and J gave up 6 bases, with 15 bases separating them. The CDR3 contains 13 residues. The germline gives CDR1 MNHEY, CDR2 SVGAGI. The CDR3 sequence: CASRPPAGVEQYF. The CDR3, as DNA: TGTGCCAGCAGACCCCCCGCCGGGGTCGAGCAGTACTTC.

This clonotype was observed a handful of times. The rearrangement uses TRBV5-4 and TRBJ2-1; 8 bases are a match to TRBD2. Unmatched junction bases numbered 15, after V lost 0 bases and J lost 4 bases. The CDR3 has 19 amino acids. From germline, CDR1 is SGHNT and CDR2 YYREEE (reference sequence). CDR3 sequence (DNA): TGTGCCAGCAGCTTGGAAGGGACTAGATCGAATCTTCAGTACAATGAGCAGTTCTTC. Amino acids: CASSLEGTRSNLQYNEQFF. Based on the CDR3 plus reference TRBV5-4 and TRBJ2-1, the full variable domain is ETGVTQSPTHLIKTRGQQVTLRCSSQSGHNTVSWYQQALGQGPQFIFQYYREEENGRGNFPPRFSGLQFPNYSSELNVNALELDDSALYLCASSLEGTRSNLQYNEQFFGPGTRLTVL.

V and J are TRBV7-9 and TRBJ2-7; 9 bases line up with TRBD2. Unmatched junction bases numbered 7, after V lost 1 base and J lost 3 bases. This CDR3 contains 16 residues. Germline lookup yields CDR1 SEHNR and CDR2 FQNEAQ (reference sequence). DNA of the CDR3: TGTGCCAGCAGCTTAGTGGGCGGGAGGGCCAGCTACGAGCAGTACTTC. Translated, it gives CASSLVGGRASYEQYF.

Regarding this clonotype: With a much larger clone just one base away, this may be a read error. The DNA of the CDR3 is TGTGCCAGCAGTTCTAGTTTTTCTGGGGTCAACGTCCTGACTTTC. The encoded protein is CASSSSFSGVNVLTF. This chain joins TRBV6-5 and TRBJ2-6, with D hard to call. Germline CDR1 MNHEY, CDR2 SVGAGI. This CDR3 comprises 15 residues.

This chain joins TRBV5-1 and TRBJ2-2, with 8 nucleotides matching TRBD2. J was trimmed by 0 bases and V by 1 base; bases with no gene match: 5. The V gene's germline CDR1 is SGHRS and CDR2 YFSETQ. The CDR3 has 17 residues. The CDR3 DNA sequence: TGCGCCAGCAGCTTGTTGGCGGGAGGAACGAACACCGGGGAGCTGTTTTTT. This gives the protein CASSLLAGGTNTGELFF.

The chain carries TRBV7-9 and TRBJ2-3; TRBD2 aligns across 12 bases. The CDR3 sequence is 18 residues long. Germline V gives CDR1 SEHNR, CDR2 FQNEAQ (reference sequence). With V trimmed by 0 bases and J by 1 base, 5 bases remained unmatched. The CDR3 region has the DNA TGTGCCAGCAGCTTAGCGGGGAGACTAGCGGGGGGCACAGATACGCAGTATTTT. It yields the protein CASSLAGRLAGGTDTQYF. The full variable domain, in which reference TRBV7-9 and TRBJ2-3 provide the parts outside the CDR3, is DTGVSQNPRHKITKRGQNVTFRCDPISEHNRLYWYRQTLGQGPEFLTYFQNEAQLEKSRLLSDRFSAERPKGSFSTLEIQRTEQGDSAMYLCASSLAGRLAGGTDTQYFGPGTRLTVL.

This clonotype showed up just a few times. This rearrangement joins TRBV25-1 to TRBJ2-2; D not resolved. Trimming removed 4 bases from V and 1 base from J, with 7 bases in between. The germline CDR1 and CDR2 sequences are MGHDK and SYGVNS. The CDR3 is 14 residues long. Written as DNA, the CDR3 is TGTGCCAGCAGTGTTTCAGGGAACACCGGGGAGCTGTTTTTT. It encodes CASSVSGNTGELFF.

This clonotype has ten or more counts. The CDR3 region is CASSLEALLYGYTF. The CDR3 DNA sequence: TGTGCCAGCAGCTTGGAGGCTCTCTTATATGGCTACACCTTC. This chain joins TRBV5-6 and TRBJ1-2; D uncertain. The CDR3 is made up of 14 amino acids. V lost 0 bases to trimming and J lost 5 bases, with 11 bases between them. Germline CDR1 reads SGHDT; CDR2 reads YYEEEE.

This clonotype was counted ten times or more. This chain uses TRBV3-1 with TRBJ1-3; D is unresolved. The CDR3 has 15 amino acids. Germline CDR1 is LGHDT and CDR2 is YNNKEL (reference sequence). The V end lost 4 bases, the J end lost 0 bases, and 10 bases lay between the germline ends. The chain's CDR3 is CASSLTASSGNTIYF. The CDR3 DNA sequence: TGTGCCAGCAGCCTTACAGCGAGCTCTGGAAACACCATATATTTT.

This clonotype was counted between two and nine times. The chain recombines TRBV6-2 or TRBV6-3 with TRBJ2-1, with a possible D match to TRBD1 (6 bases). The ends were cut back, 2 bases at V and 7 bases at J, with 12 bases in the middle. Germline V CDR1 and CDR2: MNHEY, SVGEGT. The CDR3 extends over 14 amino acids. The CDR3 DNA follows: TGTGCCAGCAGTTACAGGTGGGGGCGGAATGAGCAGTTCTTC. Protein sequence: CASSYRWGRNEQFF.

This clonotype was counted between two and nine times. V gene TRBV7-2 combines with J gene TRBJ2-1, with TRBD2 matching 13 bases. The length of the CDR3 is 18 residues. The ends lost 4 bases at V and 4 bases at J; junction bases unmatched: 10. Germline V gene lookup returns CDR1 SGHTA and CDR2 FQGNSA. In DNA form, the CDR3 reads TGTGCCAGCAGCTACCCAACTAGCGGGAGGGCAAATTACAATGAGCAGTTCTTC. It translates to CASSYPTSGRANYNEQFF.

This clonotype was picked up many times. The chain carries TRBV5-1 and TRBJ1-1; no clear D. The V gene's germline CDR1 is SGHRS and CDR2 YFSETQ. The V gene lost 4 bases and the J gene lost 4 bases, with 11 bases spanning the gap. This CDR3 has 13 amino acids. The CDR3 coding sequence is TGCGCCAGCAGCCAGCTAGAGGGCACTGAAGCTTTCTTT. Translating it yields CASSQLEGTEAFF.

In its sample, this clonotype was seen many times. This chain connects TRBV27 to TRBJ1-5; 9 bases fit TRBD1. J gave up 6 bases and V 7 bases, and 7 bases lay outside the gene matches. The CDR3 has 14 amino acids. Germline assignment: CDR1 MNHEY and CDR2 SMNVEV (reference sequence). CDR3 in DNA: TGTGCCAGCACCCTCACAGGGGGCAGTCAGCCCCAGCATTTT. Translation: CASTLTGGSQPQHF.

This clonotype has a handful of counts. V is TRBV6-2 or TRBV6-3 and J is TRBJ2-7; a weak D match, TRBD1 (6 bases). This CDR3 contains 17 residues. Trimming shortened V by 3 bases and J by 7 bases, and 25 bases separated the two germline ends. CDR1 and CDR2 from the germline V gene are MNHEY and SVGEGT. The CDR3 loop is CASSYPAMDSSLGEQYF. For the CDR3, the DNA is TGTGCCAGCAGTTATCCGGCAATGGACAGTTCCCTAGGTGAGCAGTACTTC.

This chain connects TRBV19 to TRBJ2-5, with 10 nucleotides matching TRBD2. CDR3 length equals 17 residues. The germline V gene encodes CDR1 LNHDA and CDR2 SQIVND (reference sequence). V gave up 1 base and J gave up 1 base; unmatched junction bases: 6. This CDR3 is CASSIGLAGALQETQYF. The CDR3 bases are TGTGCCAGTAGTATAGGGCTAGCGGGAGCCCTCCAAGAGACCCAGTACTTC.

For this clonotype: This clone may be a read error of a much larger clone one base away. V and J are TRBV12-3 or TRBV12-4 and TRBJ2-3; TRBD2 matches 7 bases. This CDR3 has 13 amino acids. With 7 bases clipped from V and 0 bases from J, the junction kept 1 base outside the gene matches. This CDR3 is CASNSGSTDTQYF. The CDR3 bases are TGTGCCAGCAATAGCGGGAGCACAGATACGCAGTATTTT.

Only a few counts were recorded for this clonotype. The rearrangement joins TRBV2 to TRBJ2-3; the D gene is possibly TRBD1 (6 bases). V dropped 3 bases and J dropped 2 bases, with 12 bases sitting between them. Per germline, CDR1 SNHLY and CDR2 FYNNEI. There are 15 residues in the CDR3. CDR3 bases: TGTGCCAGCAGTGATCAGGACAGAATCACAGATACGCAGTATTTT. It encodes CASSDQDRITDTQYF.

The chain joins TRBV20-1 to TRBJ2-7; D might be TRBD2 (7 bases). Germline V gene lookup returns CDR1 DFQATT and CDR2 SNEGSKA (reference sequence). V lost 5 bases and J lost 4, with 18 bases in between. The CDR3 runs to 14 residues. The CDR3 spells CSALSAGASYEQYF. The CDR3 nucleotides read TGCAGTGCTCTTTCGGCGGGGGCCTCTTACGAGCAGTACTTC.

Only a few counts were recorded for this clonotype. The rearrangement joins TRBV29-1 to TRBJ2-1, with TRBD1 identical over 9 bases. The CDR3 loop spans 20 amino acids. Trimming cost V 4 bases and J 0 bases; bases outside gene matches: 19. Germline values: CDR1 SQVTM, CDR2 ANQGSEA. As DNA, the CDR3 is TGCAGCGTTGTGGGGGCCGGGACAGGGACCCACCCGAGCTCCTACAATGAGCAGTTCTTC. Its translation is CSVVGAGTGTHPSSYNEQFF.

The rearrangement links TRBV27 to TRBJ2-3, with 7 bases that match TRBD2. V lost 5 bases, J lost 3 bases, and 14 bases stayed unmatched. This CDR3 has 17 residues. CDR1 MNHEY and CDR2 SMNVEV come from the germline V gene (reference sequence). The CDR3 protein is CASSLPPWAGVTDTQYF. CDR3 in DNA: TGTGCCAGCAGTCTCCCCCCCTGGGCGGGAGTGACAGATACGCAGTATTTT.

This clonotype has at least ten counts. Here the CDR3 reads CASTKAGGYEQYF. CDR3 sequence (DNA): TGCGCCAGCACCAAGGCAGGGGGTTACGAGCAGTACTTC. The rearrangement links TRBV5-1 to TRBJ2-7, with 7 bases aligning to TRBD1. CDR1 and CDR2 from the germline V gene are SGHRS and YFSETQ. V dropped 6 bases and J dropped 4; count of bases not matched to a gene: 7. The CDR3 extends over 13 amino acids.

This clonotype has only a few counts. The chain employs TRBV25-1 and TRBJ2-1; the match to TRBD2 covers 8 bases. Trimming took 4 bases from V and 6 from J; bases not matched to a gene: 2. CDR3 size: 13 residues. Germline V CDR1 and CDR2: MGHDK, SYGVNS. As DNA, the CDR3 is TGTGCCAGCAGTGCACTAGCGGTCAATGAGCAGTTCTTC. Translation: CASSALAVNEQFF.